This T cell receptor beta chain emerged from a study of molecular identifiers for immune sequencing clone quantification (dated 2018 in TCRdb). Study-level background: For a replicate experiment, RNA from about 20,000 or 100,000 naive CD8 T cells was divided into five aliquots, of which four were sequenced. This methods study benchmarked molecular-identifier clustering-based TCR repertoire sequencing (MIDCIRS) and TCR RNA copy counting, using CD8 T cells to do so.

Receptor libraries were prepared by PCR. The sequencer was an Illumina HiSeq 4000. Bulk TCR libraries were generated as previously described, with the TCR primers listed in Table S5 used. The Qiagen AllPrep DNA/RNA kit was used to purify total RNA. Before any analysis, reads coming from multiple sequencing runs of the same library were combined into one pool. The original methods were these. Reads were retained only if their TCR constant sequence matched exactly, and those retained reads were trimmed to 150 nt and grouped according to their 12-nt molecular barcodes. Within each barcode group, reads were sub-clustered at a 15% Levenshtein threshold, and quality-weighted consensus sequences were built per RNA molecule. Non-functional sequences were discarded, and so were lower-count sequences lying one edit away from another sequence. On the basis of fitting two negative binomial distributions, barcode sub-clusters with fewer than 20% of the maximum read count were discarded. TCRdb's own reprocessing of the public reads used fastp at Q25 and MiXCR and kept productive beta chains. Each entry merges the rows of one CDR3 protein and shows their most common DNA and genes. These V and J calls derive from TCRdb rather than the authors' analysis. The sample has just under 650,000 distinct CDR3 sequences on record, nearly 20% of them singletons. The top ten clonotypes cover roughly 0.85% of the sample.

Libraries of naive CD8 T cells were generated from about 20,000 to 1,000,000 sorted cells, with 10%, 30% or 50% of the purified RNA used. Naive CD8 T cells were FACS-sorted as CD8+CD4-CCR7+CD45RA+ on a BD FACSAria II into RLT Plus buffer. To test detection sensitivity, Jurkat RNA equivalent to roughly nine TCR copies was spiked into samples of roughly 18,000-1,100,000 naive CD8 T cells. Enrichment of CD8 T cells was done with RosetteSep CD8+ T Cell Enrichment Cocktail plus Ficoll-Paque, and ACK red cell lysis came afterward. Reading the germline V gene gives CDR1 LGHNA and CDR2 YSLEER. The CDR3, cysteine through phenylalanine, is 14 amino acids long. Only the CDR3 portion is preserved as DNA: 42 bases, with reading frame beginning at the first base. At the junction V is shortened by 0 bases and J by 4 bases; bases outside the gene matches: 2. This clonotype was seen ten or more times. No antigen is known for it. Base-call qualities are not available, and no considerably larger clone is one nucleotide away.

On the study overall, not on this receptor specifically: A single cell's worth of spiked-in Jurkat TCR RNA was reported detectable even among about 1.1 million naive CD8 T cells. Spiked-in Jurkat TCR RNA (approximately eleven copies' worth), which is not part of the donor repertoire, was contained in the naive libraries. Highly expanded clone sizes could be underestimated because identical TCR molecules may share a barcode. When barcode sub-clustering was left out, chimeric consensus sequences inflated TCR diversity, with chimeras reaching as high as 47%. In CMV-specific effector cells, clones with more than 20 RNA copies accounted for over 99% of molecules, whereas in naive cells such clones accounted for under 1%. Modeling gave 3 to 3.5 recovered TCR RNA copies per cell versus about 10 by digital PCR, implying around 30% capture efficiency.

This TCR derives from a human donor in good health. Some libraries in this study had Jurkat cell RNA spiked in. The chain couples TRBV4-3 to TRBJ2-5; 7 bases in between match TRBD2. Sequencing was done on a sample of naive CD8+ T cells from blood, with Jurkat cell RNA spiked in. This sample's cell subset or site label indicates: FACS-sorted CD8+CD4-CCR7+CD45RA+ naive T cells. The bases are TGCGCCAGCAGCCAAGAGTGGGGGGGAGAGACCCAGTACTTC. It translates to CASSQEWGGETQYF.